This T cell receptor (beta chain) was sequenced during a study of shared clonotypes between healthy human individuals. Findings of the study overall: Among a few donors, roughly 5% of naive CD4 clonotypes were found in common. Investigators expected sequencing depth to affect clonotype sharing among donors.

Trimming removed 3 bases from V and 11 bases from J; junction bases left unmatched: 11. Germline V gene lookup returns CDR1 GTSNPN and CDR2 SVGIG (reference sequence). The CDR3 sequence is 15 residues long. The study ran the assay at deep level. Every subset's genomic DNA went evenly onto several immunoSEQ plates. Data came from immunoSEQ multiplex PCR; TCRdb stores just in-frame clones and leaves some out. The table records hundreds of thousands of clones, roughly 95% of them present only once. This clone was seen a single time. What it recognizes is unknown. Terminally differentiated effector memory CD45RA+ cells were excluded from the naive CD8 cells, which were CD45RO-negative and positively selected for CCR7.

Sequencing input: naive CD8+ T cells sorted from blood. This receptor was identified in a woman in her twenties or thirties in good health. The rearrangement links TRBV30 to TRBJ2-5; 14 bases align to TRBD2. CDR3 DNA: TGTGCCTGGAGGCCGACTAGCGGGAGGGCCTTCCAGCAGTACTTC. It codes for CAWRPTSGRAFQQYF.